What follows are 15 T cell receptor beta chains derived from one specimen sequenced in a study of T cell repertoires in cytomegalovirus infection. TCRdb reprocessed the reads via MiXCR and lists one record per CDR3 protein. The sample shows under 300,000 distinct CDR3 sequences, roughly 12% of them seen only once. Specimen: PBMCs. These receptors all stem from a human donor in good health (CMV status not recorded). Some clones in this sample may be carry-over from other donors' samples.

This clonotype was counted between two and nine times. This rearrangement joins TRBV12-5 to TRBJ2-3, with D uncertain. This CDR3 spans 12 amino acids. The V end was cut by 1 base, the J end by 5 bases, with 4 bases between. The germline CDR1 and CDR2 sequences are LGHNT and FRNRAP. CDR3 region: CASGLGVDTQYF. In DNA, the CDR3 is TGTGCTAGTGGTTTGGGCGTAGATACGCAGTATTTT.

This clonotype was detected many times. This chain uses TRBV11-2 with TRBJ2-3, with D perhaps matching TRBD1 or TRBD2 (5 bases each). Germline V gene data show CDR1 as SGHAT and CDR2 as FQNNGV. The length of the CDR3 is 16 residues. Trimming removed 3 bases at V and 2 bases at J, with 15 bases between. CDR3 DNA sequence: TGTGCCAGCAGCTTGGGTTTCGGGACGATCACAGATACGCAGTATTTT. It specifies CASSLGFGTITDTQYF.

This clonotype was seen at least ten times. The J gene is TRBJ1-5, the V gene TRBV7-2, with unresolved D. The CDR3 sequence is 13 residues long. V was clipped by 5 bases and J by 3 bases, with 8 bases between them. Germline CDR1 is SGHTA and CDR2 is FQGNSA. CDR3 in DNA: TGTGCCAGCAGCCCAGGAGTCAATCAGCCCCAGCATTTT. It yields the protein CASSPGVNQPQHF.

The rearrangement uses TRBV29-1 and TRBJ1-2; 8 positions match TRBD1. Germline CDR1 and CDR2: SQVTM and ANQGSEA. The CDR3 is 13 residues long. V lost 3 bases, J lost 4 bases, and 4 bases stayed unmatched. The CDR3 reads CSVEAGGSYGYTF. The CDR3, as DNA: TGCAGCGTTGAGGCAGGGGGCAGCTATGGCTACACCTTC.

This clonotype was recorded at least ten times. The chain carries TRBV7-2 and TRBJ2-3; maybe TRBD2 (6 bases). This CDR3 region has 17 residues. Germline V gene sequence: CDR1 SGHTA, CDR2 FQGNSA. Trimming pared 4 bases from V and 0 bases from J, leaving 17 bases between. The CDR3 region has the DNA TGTGCCAGCAGCTCCCACGAGCGGGCAACTAGCACAGATACGCAGTATTTT. Translation: CASSSHERATSTDTQYF.

This clonotype appeared a few times. V and J are TRBV20-1 and TRBJ2-5; D is unclear. V was clipped by 0 bases and J by 2 bases, with 4 bases between them. The length of the CDR3 is 12 residues. Germline V gene sequence: CDR1 DFQATT, CDR2 SNEGSKA (reference sequence). The CDR3 reads CSAREQQETQYF. CDR3 in DNA: TGCAGTGCTAGAGAACAGCAAGAGACCCAGTACTTC.

This clonotype showed up many times. The chain recombines TRBV6-2 or TRBV6-3 with TRBJ1-1; no firm D call. Germline V CDR1 and CDR2: MNHEY, SVGEGT. Trimming removed 5 bases at V and 4 bases at J, with 11 bases between. The CDR3 runs 13 residues. The CDR3 region has the DNA TGTGCCAGCAGTCCCCTTAGGGCCACTGAAGCTTTCTTT. It encodes CASSPLRATEAFF.

The chain has TRBV25-1 and TRBJ1-1; 8 positions match TRBD1. Germline V gene lookup returns CDR1 MGHDK and CDR2 SYGVNS. Trimming cost V 4 bases and J 1 base; bases outside gene matches: 2. The CDR3 consists of 14 residues. CDR3 in amino acids: CASSGTGRNTEAFF. The CDR3 DNA is TGTGCCAGCAGTGGGACAGGGAGGAACACTGAAGCTTTCTTT.

This chain uses TRBV29-1 with TRBJ2-1, with TRBD2 matching 7 bases. The J segment lost 6 bases and the V segment lost 8 bases, leaving 7 bases of the junction unmatched. This CDR3 contains 12 residues. CDR1 SQVTM and CDR2 ANQGSEA come from the germline V gene. CDR3: CSSWREINEQFF. The CDR3, as DNA: TGCAGCTCCTGGCGGGAGATCAATGAGCAGTTCTTC.

The chain links TRBV14 to TRBJ1-1; D is unresolved. The length of the CDR3 is 14 residues. CDR1 and CDR2 (germline): SGHDN, FVKESK. Trimming removed 2 bases from V and 4 bases from J, with 11 bases in between. As DNA, the CDR3 is TGTGCCAGCAGCCAATTACCTGCAATCACTGAAGCTTTCTTT. Translating it yields CASSQLPAITEAFF.

For this clonotype: It may be a read error: a sequence one base away is much more abundant. In this CDR3 the conserved last residue, phenylalanine or tryptophan, is missing, so a read error is likely. The chain has TRBV12-3 or TRBV12-4 and TRBJ2-1, with 7 bases that match TRBD2. The ends lost 5 bases at V and 3 bases at J; junction bases unmatched: 7. The CDR3 has 15 residues. The CDR3 loop reads CASSPGLGIYNEQFL. The DNA of the CDR3 is TGTGCCAGCAGTCCTGGACTAGGCATCTACAATGAGCAGTTCTTA.

In DNA form, the CDR3 reads TGTGCCAGCAGCTTGAAGCGGGCTAGCGGGAGGAGCACAGATACGCAGTATTTT. This codes for CASSLKRASGRSTDTQYF. This chain links TRBV5-4 with TRBJ2-3, with 11 bases aligning to TRBD2. V shed 1 base and J 0 bases; nucleotides not matched to a gene: 7. This CDR3 is 18 amino acids long. CDR1 SGHNT and CDR2 YYREEE come from the germline V gene (reference sequence). The full variable domain, with the rest looked up from reference TRBV5-4 and TRBJ2-3, is ETGVTQSPTHLIKTRGQQVTLRCSSQSGHNTVSWYQQALGQGPQFIFQYYREEENGRGNFPPRFSGLQFPNYSSELNVNALELDDSALYLCASSLKRASGRSTDTQYFGPGTRLTVL.

In its sample, this clonotype was seen many times. This rearrangement joins TRBV7-8 to TRBJ2-1; no definite D call. V gave up 4 bases and J gave up 2 bases, with 21 bases separating them. Germline V lookup: CDR1 SGHVS, CDR2 FQNEAQ. The CDR3 is 18 amino acids. DNA of the CDR3: TGTGCCAGCAGCTATCCTCGAAGATTGGGCGGTGCCTACAATGAGCAGTTCTTC. Its protein is CASSYPRRLGGAYNEQFF.

This chain connects TRBV12-3 or TRBV12-4 to TRBJ1-5; D remains unclear. The ends were cut back, 4 bases at V and 2 bases at J, with 9 bases in the middle. The CDR3 is 14 amino acids. CDR3 sequence: CASSSIEGNQPQHF. The CDR3 DNA follows: TGTGCCAGCAGTTCTATTGAGGGCAATCAGCCCCAGCATTTT.

The sample holds many counts of this clonotype. The chain joins TRBV6-1 to TRBJ2-1, with a possible D match to TRBD1 (5 bases). Germline values: CDR1 MNHNS, CDR2 SASEGT. Trimming pared 7 bases from V and 4 bases from J, leaving 11 bases between. The CDR3 loop spans 13 amino acids. The CDR3 region is CASNPQGYNEQFF. The CDR3 nucleotides are TGTGCCAGCAACCCCCAGGGTTACAATGAGCAGTTCTTC.